These T cell receptor beta chains were read from a single sample in a study of beta chain features in type 1 diabetes. Profiling relied on immunoSEQ multiplex PCR, and the TCRdb table lists in-frame clones only, not all of them. Here the sample spans approximately 300,000 clones, around 10% being singletons. Material: naive CD4+ T cells from blood. The receptors stem from a woman in her 30s in good health. The CDR3 runs from the conserved cysteine through the conserved F or W. Fields, in order: V gene, clone size, D gene, J gene, CDR3 protein, CDR3 DNA. The D gene is left open where the match is weak. Not every row has a clone size; where given, it reads once, few, many or a size class.

V: TRBV14; size: few; D: TRBD2; J: TRBJ2-1; CDR3: CASSRTSALNEQFF; DNA: TGTGCCAGCAGTAGGACTAGCGCGTTGAATGAGCAGTTCTTC
V: TRBV9; size: few; D: TRBD2; J: TRBJ2-7; CDR3: CASSVDPGGSSYEQYF; DNA: TGTGCCAGCAGCGTAGATCCCGGGGGGTCCTCCTACGAGCAGTACTTC
V: TRBV5-1; size: .; D: TRBD2; J: TRBJ2-1; CDR3: CASSTTSGRAAYNEQFF; DNA: TGCGCCAGCAGCACCACTAGCGGGAGGGCCGCTTACAATGAGCAGTTCTTC
V: TRBV5-4; size: .; D: TRBD2; J: TRBJ2-5; CDR3: CASSLRRGRAGGGETQYF; DNA: TGTGCCAGCAGCCTCAGGCGCGGGAGGGCCGGAGGCGGAGAGACCCAGTACTTC
V: TRBV9; size: .; D: TRBD2; J: TRBJ2-1; CDR3: CASSSVLGTTDEQFF; DNA: TGTGCCAGCAGCTCCGTTCTCGGGACTACCGATGAGCAGTTCTTC
V: TRBV4-3; size: few; D: TRBD1; J: TRBJ1-2; CDR3: CASSQVYRGRNYGYTF; DNA: TGCGCCAGCAGCCAAGTTTACAGGGGAAGAAACTATGGCTACACCTTC
V: TRBV14; size: few; D: TRBD2; J: TRBJ2-7; CDR3: CASSSTSGDTYEQYF; DNA: TGTGCCAGCAGCTCAACCAGCGGGGATACCTACGAGCAGTACTTC
V: TRBV6-1; size: few; D: TRBD2; J: TRBJ2-3; CDR3: CASNQREGPDTQYF; DNA: TGTGCCAGCAACCAGCGGGAGGGCCCAGATACGCAGTATTTT
V: TRBV7-2; size: few; D: TRBD2; J: TRBJ2-5; CDR3: CASSLVASGSETQYF; DNA: TGTGCCAGCAGCTTAGTAGCTAGCGGGAGTGAGACCCAGTACTTC
V: TRBV27; size: .; D: .; J: TRBJ2-5; CDR3: CASRPYRIQETQYF; DNA: TGTGCCAGCAGACCCTACAGGATCCAAGAGACCCAGTACTTC
V: TRBV30; size: .; D: .; J: TRBJ2-6; CDR3: CAWSPVHISSGANVLTF; DNA: TGTGCCTGGTCCCCGGTCCATATATCCTCTGGGGCCAACGTCCTGACTTTC
V: TRBV29-1; size: .; D: TRBD1; J: TRBJ1-5; CDR3: CSVGGGGGRQPQHF; DNA: TGCAGCGTTGGAGGAGGGGGCGGACGACAGCCCCAGCATTTT
V: TRBV7-9; size: .; D: TRBD2; J: TRBJ2-1; CDR3: CASSLAAGGEQFF; DNA: TGTGCCAGCAGCTTAGCTGCGGGAGGCGAGCAGTTCTTC
V: TRBV4-3; size: .; D: .; J: TRBJ1-4; CDR3: CASSHRMDSATNEKLFF; DNA: TGCGCCAGCAGCCACCGCATGGACAGTGCAACTAATGAAAAACTGTTTTTT
V: TRBV2; size: few; D: TRBD2; J: TRBJ2-6; CDR3: CASRAASGSYGANVLTF; DNA: TGTGCCAGCAGGGCGGCTAGCGGGAGTTATGGGGCCAACGTCCTGACTTTC
V: TRBV6-5; size: .; D: TRBD1; J: TRBJ2-6; CDR3: CASRLDRAGANVLTF; DNA: TGTGCCAGCAGGCTCGACAGGGCCGGGGCCAACGTCCTGACTTTC
V: TRBV4-3; size: .; D: TRBD2; J: TRBJ2-3; CDR3: CASSQDRGGLTDTQYF; DNA: TGCGCCAGCAGCCAAGATCGGGGGGGGCTCACAGATACGCAGTATTTT
V: TRBV18; size: few; D: TRBD1; J: TRBJ2-5; CDR3: CASSPGTGGQETQYF; DNA: TGTGCCAGCTCACCGGGGACAGGAGGTCAAGAGACCCAGTACTTC
V: TRBV27; size: once; D: .; J: TRBJ2-7; CDR3: CASVGGSYEQYF; DNA: TGTGCCAGCGTGGGGGGCTCCTACGAGCAGTACTTC
V: TRBV6-5; size: few; D: TRBD2; J: TRBJ2-1; CDR3: CASSYPGTSGNEQFF; DNA: TGTGCCAGCAGTTACCCCGGGACTAGTGGCAATGAGCAGTTCTTC